This T cell receptor beta chain was sequenced during a study of lymphopenia after photon versus proton radiotherapy. The study's findings and limits: Oligoclonal CD8+ Temra expansion after nadir drove photon patients' diversity drop.

This CDR3 contains 17 residues. Trimming cost V 4 bases and J 5 bases, with 21 bases left between them. CDR1 and CDR2 from the germline V gene are SGHTA and FQGTGA. Sequencing used immunoSEQ multiplex PCR; TCRdb keeps in-frame clones, though not all of them. The sample lists around 19,000 clones; 84% were seen once. In its sample, this clone was seen once. Its antigen is as yet unknown. This receptor was obtained from a woman aged 50 to 65 with pancreatic cancer. Sequenced here: peripheral blood, sampled from a patient treated with photon-based radiotherapy. The chain is built from TRBV7-3 and TRBJ2-1, with D perhaps matching TRBD2 (5 bases). In DNA, the CDR3 is TGTGCCAGCAGCTCTCTACCCGTCAGCGGCATACACAATGAGCAGTTCTTC. It specifies CASSSLPVSGIHNEQFF.